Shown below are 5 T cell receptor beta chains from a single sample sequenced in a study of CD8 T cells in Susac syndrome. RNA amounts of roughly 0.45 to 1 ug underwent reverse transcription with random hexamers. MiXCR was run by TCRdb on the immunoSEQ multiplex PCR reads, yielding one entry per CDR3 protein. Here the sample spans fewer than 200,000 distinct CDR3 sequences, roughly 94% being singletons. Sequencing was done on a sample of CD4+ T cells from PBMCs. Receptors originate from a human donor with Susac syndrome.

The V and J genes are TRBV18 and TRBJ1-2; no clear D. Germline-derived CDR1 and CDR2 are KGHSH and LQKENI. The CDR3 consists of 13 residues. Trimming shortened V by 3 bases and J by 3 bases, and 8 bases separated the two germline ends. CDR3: CASSPMADYGYTF. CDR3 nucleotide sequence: TGTGCCAGCTCACCTATGGCAGACTATGGCTACACCTTC.

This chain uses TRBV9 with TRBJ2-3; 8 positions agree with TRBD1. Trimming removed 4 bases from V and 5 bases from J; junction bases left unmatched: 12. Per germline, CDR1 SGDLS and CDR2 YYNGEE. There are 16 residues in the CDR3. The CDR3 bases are TGTGCCAGCAGCACCTCCTCGCAGGGGGCGGGAGATACGCAGTATTTT. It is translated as CASSTSSQGAGDTQYF. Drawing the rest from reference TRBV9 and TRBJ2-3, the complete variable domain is DSGVTQTPKHLITATGQRVTLRCSPRSGDLSVYWYQQSLDQGLQFLIQYYNGEERAKGNILERFSAQQFPDLHSELNLSSLELGDSALYFCASSTSSQGAGDTQYFGPGTRLTVL.

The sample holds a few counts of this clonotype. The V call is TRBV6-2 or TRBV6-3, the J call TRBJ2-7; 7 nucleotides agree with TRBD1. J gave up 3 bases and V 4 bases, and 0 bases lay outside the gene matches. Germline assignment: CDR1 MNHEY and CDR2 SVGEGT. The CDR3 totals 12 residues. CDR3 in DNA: TGTGCCAGCAGTTGGACAGGCTACGAGCAGTACTTC. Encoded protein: CASSWTGYEQYF.

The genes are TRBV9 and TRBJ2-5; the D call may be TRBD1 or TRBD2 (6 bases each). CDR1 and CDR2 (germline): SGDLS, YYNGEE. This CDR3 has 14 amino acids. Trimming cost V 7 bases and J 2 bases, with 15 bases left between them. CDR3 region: CASGRRGEQETQYF. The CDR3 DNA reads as TGTGCCAGCGGAAGGAGGGGGGAACAAGAGACCCAGTACTTC.

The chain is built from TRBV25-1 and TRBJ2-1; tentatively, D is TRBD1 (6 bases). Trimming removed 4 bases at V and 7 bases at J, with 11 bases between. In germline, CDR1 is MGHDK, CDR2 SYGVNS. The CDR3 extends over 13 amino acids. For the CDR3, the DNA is TGTGCCAGCAGTGGACAGGTGGGAAATGAGCAGTTCTTC. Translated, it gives CASSGQVGNEQFF.